This T cell receptor (beta chain) was recorded in a study of molecular identifiers for immune sequencing clone quantification. As for this clonotype: A single base separates this from a much larger clone, so it may be a read error.

The CDR3 consists of 15 residues. Germline V lookup: CDR1 LGHNA, CDR2 YSLEER. TCRdb independently ran MiXCR on the PCR reads; one entry per CDR3 protein. This sample has under 100,000 distinct CDR3 sequences, with around 25% found just once. This TCR was recovered from a human donor in good health. Some libraries in this study had Jurkat cell RNA spiked in. Sequencing used naive CD8+ T cells from blood, with Jurkat cell RNA spiked in. Noted subset: FACS-sorted CD8+CD4-CCR7+CD45RA+ naive T cells. The V and J genes are TRBV4-3 and TRBJ2-7; the match to TRBD1 covers 7 bases. Written as DNA, the CDR3 is TGCGCCAGCAGCCAAGACCCGGGACAGCGATCCGAGCGGTACTTC. Translation: CASSQDPGQRSERYF.